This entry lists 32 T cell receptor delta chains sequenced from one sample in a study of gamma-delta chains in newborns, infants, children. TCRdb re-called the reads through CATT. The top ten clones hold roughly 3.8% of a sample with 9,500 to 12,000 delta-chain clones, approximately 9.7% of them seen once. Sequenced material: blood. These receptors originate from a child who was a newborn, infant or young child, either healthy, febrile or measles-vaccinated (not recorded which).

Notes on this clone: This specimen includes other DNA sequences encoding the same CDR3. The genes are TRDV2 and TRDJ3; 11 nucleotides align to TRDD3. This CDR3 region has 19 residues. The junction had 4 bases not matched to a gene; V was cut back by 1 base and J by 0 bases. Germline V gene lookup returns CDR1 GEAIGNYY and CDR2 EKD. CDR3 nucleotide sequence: TGTGCCTGTGACACTGGGGGATACGGAAGCTCCTGGGACACCCGACAGATGTTTTTC. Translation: CACDTGGYGSSWDTRQMFF.

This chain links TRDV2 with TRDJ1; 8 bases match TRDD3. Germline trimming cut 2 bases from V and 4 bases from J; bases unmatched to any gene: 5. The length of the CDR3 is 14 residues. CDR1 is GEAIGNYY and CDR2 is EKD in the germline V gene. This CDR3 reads CACDKWGMIDKLIF. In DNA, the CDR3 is TGTGCCTGTGACAAATGGGGGATGATCGATAAACTCATCTTT.

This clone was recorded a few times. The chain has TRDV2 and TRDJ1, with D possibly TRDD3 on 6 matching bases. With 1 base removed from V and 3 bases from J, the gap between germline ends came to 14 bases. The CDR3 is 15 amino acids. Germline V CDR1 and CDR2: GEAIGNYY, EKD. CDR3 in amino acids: CACDTVGIPADKLIF. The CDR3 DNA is TGTGCCTGTGACACGGTGGGGATCCCGGCCGATAAACTCATCTTT.

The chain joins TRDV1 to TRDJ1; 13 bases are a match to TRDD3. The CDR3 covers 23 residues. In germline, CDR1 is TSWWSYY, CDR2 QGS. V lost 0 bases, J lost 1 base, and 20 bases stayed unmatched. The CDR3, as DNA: TGTGCTCTTGGGGAACTCGCCCCCTCCAGGTCGACTGGGGGATACGCGTGCACCGATAAACTCATCTTT. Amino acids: CALGELAPSRSTGGYACTDKLIF.

The CDR3 DNA reads TGTGCCTGTGACACCGTACTGGGGGATAAGGAAGGGGACACCCGACAGATGTTTTTC. This gives the protein CACDTVLGDKEGDTRQMFF. V and J are TRDV2 and TRDJ3; 11 bases are a match to TRDD3. The trim removed 0 bases at V and 5 bases at J, leaving 8 bases unmatched. The CDR3 is 19 residues long. CDR1 and CDR2 from the germline V gene are GEAIGNYY and EKD.

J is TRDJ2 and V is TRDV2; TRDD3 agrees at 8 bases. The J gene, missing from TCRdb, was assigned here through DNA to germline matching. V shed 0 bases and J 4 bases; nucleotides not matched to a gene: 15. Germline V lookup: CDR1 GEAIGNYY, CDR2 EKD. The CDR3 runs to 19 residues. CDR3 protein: CACDTYFAAGGGSTAQLFF. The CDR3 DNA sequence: TGTGCCTGTGACACCTATTTTGCGGCGGGTGGGGGATCGACAGCACAACTCTTCTTT.

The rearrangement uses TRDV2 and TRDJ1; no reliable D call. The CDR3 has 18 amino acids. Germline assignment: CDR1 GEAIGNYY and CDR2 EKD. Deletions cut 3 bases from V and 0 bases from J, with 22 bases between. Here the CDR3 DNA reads TGTGCCTGTGACCAGGTTAGGAGGGACCCTCTTTACACCGATAAACTCATCTTT. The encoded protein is CACDQVRRDPLYTDKLIF.

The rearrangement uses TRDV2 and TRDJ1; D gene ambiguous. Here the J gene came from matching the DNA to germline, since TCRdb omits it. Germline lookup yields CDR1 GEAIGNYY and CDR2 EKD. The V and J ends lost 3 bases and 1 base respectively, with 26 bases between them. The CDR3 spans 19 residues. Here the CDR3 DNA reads TGTGCCTGTGACGCCGTAGCTTTCCGGGTGCGGAGTTGCACCGATAAACTCATCTTT. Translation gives CACDAVAFRVRSCTDKLIF.

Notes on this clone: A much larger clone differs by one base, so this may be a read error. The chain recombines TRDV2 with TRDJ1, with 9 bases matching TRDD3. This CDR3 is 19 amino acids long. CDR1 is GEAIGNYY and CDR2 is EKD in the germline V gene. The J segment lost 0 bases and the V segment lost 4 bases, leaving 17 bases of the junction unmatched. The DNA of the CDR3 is TGTGCCTGTGAGGCTTTACTGGGGGACCCTACCAAGCACACCGATAAACTCATCTTT. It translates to CACEALLGDPTKHTDKLIF.

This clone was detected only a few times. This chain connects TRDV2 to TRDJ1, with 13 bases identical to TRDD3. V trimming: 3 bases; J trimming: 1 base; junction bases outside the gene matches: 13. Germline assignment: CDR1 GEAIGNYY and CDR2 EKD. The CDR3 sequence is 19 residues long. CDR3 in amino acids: CACDRLLGDTIFRTDKLIF. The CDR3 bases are TGTGCCTGTGACCGATTACTGGGGGATACGATCTTCCGCACCGATAAACTCATCTTT.

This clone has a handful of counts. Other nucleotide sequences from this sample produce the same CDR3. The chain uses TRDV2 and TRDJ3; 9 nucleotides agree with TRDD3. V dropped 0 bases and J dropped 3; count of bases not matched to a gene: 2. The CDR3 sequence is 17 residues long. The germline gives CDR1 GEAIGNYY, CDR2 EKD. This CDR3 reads CACDTVLGDWDTRQMFF. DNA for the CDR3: TGTGCCTGTGACACCGTACTGGGGGACTGGGACACCCGACAGATGTTTTTC.

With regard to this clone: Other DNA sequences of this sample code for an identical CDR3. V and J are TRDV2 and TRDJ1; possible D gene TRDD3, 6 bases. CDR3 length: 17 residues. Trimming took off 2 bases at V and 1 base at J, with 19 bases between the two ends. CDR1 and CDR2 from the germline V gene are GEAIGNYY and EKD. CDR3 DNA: TGTGCCTGTGACAGGATTCCCATGGGGGCTTCCACCGATAAACTCATCTTT. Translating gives CACDRIPMGASTDKLIF.

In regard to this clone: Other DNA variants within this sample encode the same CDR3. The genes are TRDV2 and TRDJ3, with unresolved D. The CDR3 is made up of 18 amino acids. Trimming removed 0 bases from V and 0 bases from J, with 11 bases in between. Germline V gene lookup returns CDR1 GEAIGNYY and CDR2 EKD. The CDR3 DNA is TGTGCCTGTGACACCGGTTACGGAAGCTCCTGGGACACCCGACAGATGTTTTTC. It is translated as CACDTGYGSSWDTRQMFF.

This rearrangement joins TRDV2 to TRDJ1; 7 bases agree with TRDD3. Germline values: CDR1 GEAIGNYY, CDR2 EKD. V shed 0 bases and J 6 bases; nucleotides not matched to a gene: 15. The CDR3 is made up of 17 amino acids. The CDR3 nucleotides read TGTGCCTGTGACACCCTGAGTACTGGGGACCCGCAAAATAAACTCATCTTT. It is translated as CACDTLSTGDPQNKLIF.

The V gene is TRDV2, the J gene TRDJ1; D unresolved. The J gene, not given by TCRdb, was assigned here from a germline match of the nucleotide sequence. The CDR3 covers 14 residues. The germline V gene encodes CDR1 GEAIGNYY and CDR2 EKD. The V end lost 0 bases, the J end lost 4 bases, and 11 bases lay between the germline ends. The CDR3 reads CACDTLTADDKLIF. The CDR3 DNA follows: TGTGCCTGTGACACCCTAACCGCTGACGATAAACTCATCTTT.

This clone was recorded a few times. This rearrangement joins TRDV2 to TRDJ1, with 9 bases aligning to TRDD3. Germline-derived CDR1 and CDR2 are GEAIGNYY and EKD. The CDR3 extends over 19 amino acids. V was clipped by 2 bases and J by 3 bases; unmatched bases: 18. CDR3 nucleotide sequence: TGTGCCTGTGACATGATAACTGGGGGAATTCGACATGTGGCCGATAAACTCATCTTT. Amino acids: CACDMITGGIRHVADKLIF.

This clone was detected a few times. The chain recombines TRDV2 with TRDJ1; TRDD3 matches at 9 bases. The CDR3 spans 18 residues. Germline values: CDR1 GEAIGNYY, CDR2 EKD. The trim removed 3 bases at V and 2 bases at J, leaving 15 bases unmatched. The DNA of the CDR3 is TGTGCCTGTGACCCCATTCCGGTACTGGGGGACATTACCGATAAACTCATCTTT. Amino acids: CACDPIPVLGDITDKLIF.

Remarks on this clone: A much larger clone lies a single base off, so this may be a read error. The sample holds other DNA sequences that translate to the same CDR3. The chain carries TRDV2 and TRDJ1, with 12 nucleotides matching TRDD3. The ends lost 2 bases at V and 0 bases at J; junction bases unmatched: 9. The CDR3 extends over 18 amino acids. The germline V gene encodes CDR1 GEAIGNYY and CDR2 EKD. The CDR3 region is CACDILGDTQGYTDKLIF. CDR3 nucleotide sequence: TGTGCCTGTGACATACTGGGGGATACACAGGGATACACCGATAAACTCATCTTT.

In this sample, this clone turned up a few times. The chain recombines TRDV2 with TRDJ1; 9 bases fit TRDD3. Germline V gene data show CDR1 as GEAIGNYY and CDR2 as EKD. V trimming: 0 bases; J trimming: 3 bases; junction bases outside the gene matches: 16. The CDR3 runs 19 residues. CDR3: CACDTVSTGGDVPSDKLIF. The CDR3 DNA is TGTGCCTGTGACACCGTTTCTACTGGGGGAGACGTCCCGTCCGATAAACTCATCTTT.

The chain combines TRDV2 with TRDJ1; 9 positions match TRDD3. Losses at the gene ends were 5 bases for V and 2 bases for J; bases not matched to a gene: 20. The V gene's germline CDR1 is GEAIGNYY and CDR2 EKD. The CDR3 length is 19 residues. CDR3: CACVLLSTGGPQRTDKLIF. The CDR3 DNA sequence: TGTGCCTGTGTCCTCCTATCTACTGGGGGACCTCAGAGAACCGATAAACTCATCTTT.

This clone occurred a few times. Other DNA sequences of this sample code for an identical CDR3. The CDR3 here is CACDDTGESSWDTRQMFF. CDR3 in DNA: TGTGCCTGTGACGATACTGGGGAGAGCTCCTGGGACACCCGACAGATGTTTTTC. The rearrangement links TRDV2 to TRDJ3, with 7 bases lining up with TRDD3. In germline, CDR1 is GEAIGNYY, CDR2 EKD. The CDR3 has 18 amino acids. Trimming cost V 3 bases and J 0 bases; bases outside gene matches: 7.

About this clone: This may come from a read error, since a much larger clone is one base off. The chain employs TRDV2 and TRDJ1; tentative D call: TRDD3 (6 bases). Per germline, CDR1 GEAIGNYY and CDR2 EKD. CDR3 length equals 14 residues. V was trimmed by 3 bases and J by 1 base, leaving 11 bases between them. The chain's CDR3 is CACDPVLGTDKLIF. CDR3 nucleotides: TGTGCCTGTGACCCCGTACTGGGCACCGATAAACTCATCTTT.

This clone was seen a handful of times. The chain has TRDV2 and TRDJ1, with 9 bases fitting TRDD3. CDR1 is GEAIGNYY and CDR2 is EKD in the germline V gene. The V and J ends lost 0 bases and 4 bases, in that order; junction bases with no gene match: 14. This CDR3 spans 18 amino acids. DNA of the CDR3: TGTGCCTGTGACACCGTTCTTGGAAGTACTGGGGGAGTCGATAAACTCATCTTT. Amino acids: CACDTVLGSTGGVDKLIF.

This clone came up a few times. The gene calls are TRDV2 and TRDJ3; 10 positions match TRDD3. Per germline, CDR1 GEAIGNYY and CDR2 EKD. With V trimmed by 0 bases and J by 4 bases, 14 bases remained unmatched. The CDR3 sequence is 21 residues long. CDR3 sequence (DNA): TGTGCCTGTGACACCGTACTGGGGGATTCCGAGCTCAAATGGGACACCCGACAGATGTTTTTC. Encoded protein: CACDTVLGDSELKWDTRQMFF.

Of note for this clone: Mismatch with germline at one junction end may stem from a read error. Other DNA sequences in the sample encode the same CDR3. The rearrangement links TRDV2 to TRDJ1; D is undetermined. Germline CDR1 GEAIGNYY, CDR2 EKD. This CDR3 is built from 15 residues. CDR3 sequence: CACDKLDSYTDKLIF. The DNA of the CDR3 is TGCGCCTGCGACAAATTAGACAGTTACACCGATAAACTCATCTTT.

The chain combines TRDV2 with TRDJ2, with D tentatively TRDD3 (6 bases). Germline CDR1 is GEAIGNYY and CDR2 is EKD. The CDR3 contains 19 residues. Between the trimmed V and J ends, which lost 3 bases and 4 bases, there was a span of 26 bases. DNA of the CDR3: TGTGCCTGTGACCGCCTTCAAGTCTGCCATGGGGGTCGGACAGCACAACTCTTCTTT. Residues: CACDRLQVCHGGRTAQLFF.

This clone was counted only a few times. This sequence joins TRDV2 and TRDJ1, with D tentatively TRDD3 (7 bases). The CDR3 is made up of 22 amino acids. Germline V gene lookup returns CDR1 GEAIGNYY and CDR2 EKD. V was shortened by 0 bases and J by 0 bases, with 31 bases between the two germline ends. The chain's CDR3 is CACDTLTSPTGDIPSYTDKLIF. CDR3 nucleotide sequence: TGTGCCTGTGACACCCTTACGTCTCCTACTGGGGATATTCCCTCGTACACCGATAAACTCATCTTT.

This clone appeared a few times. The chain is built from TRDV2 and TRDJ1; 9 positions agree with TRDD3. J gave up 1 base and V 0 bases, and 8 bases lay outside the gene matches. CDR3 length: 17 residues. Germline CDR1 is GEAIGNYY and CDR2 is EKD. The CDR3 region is CACDTVSGGYSTDKLIF. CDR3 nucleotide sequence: TGTGCCTGTGACACCGTGAGTGGGGGATATAGCACCGATAAACTCATCTTT.

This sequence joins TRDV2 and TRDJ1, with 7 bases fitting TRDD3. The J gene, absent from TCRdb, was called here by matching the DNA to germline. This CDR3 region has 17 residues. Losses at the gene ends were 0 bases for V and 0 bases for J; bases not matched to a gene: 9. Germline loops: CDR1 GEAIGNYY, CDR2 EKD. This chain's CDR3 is CACDTLLGAPNTDKLIF. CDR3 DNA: TGTGCCTGTGACACCCTGCTGGGGGCCCCAAACACCGATAAACTCATCTTT.

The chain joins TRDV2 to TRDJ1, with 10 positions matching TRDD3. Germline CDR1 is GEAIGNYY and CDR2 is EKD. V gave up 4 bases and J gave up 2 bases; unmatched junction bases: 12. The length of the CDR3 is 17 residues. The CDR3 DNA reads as TGTGCCTGTGATAACCTACTGGGGGATTCAAGGACCGATAAACTCATCTTT. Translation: CACDNLLGDSRTDKLIF.

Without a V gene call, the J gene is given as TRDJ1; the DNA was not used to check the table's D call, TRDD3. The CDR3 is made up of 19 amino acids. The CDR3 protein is CACDSIPNWGIRHTDKLIF. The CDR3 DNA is TGTGCCTGTGACTCAATTCCCAACTGGGGGATACGCCACACCGATAAACTCATCTTT.

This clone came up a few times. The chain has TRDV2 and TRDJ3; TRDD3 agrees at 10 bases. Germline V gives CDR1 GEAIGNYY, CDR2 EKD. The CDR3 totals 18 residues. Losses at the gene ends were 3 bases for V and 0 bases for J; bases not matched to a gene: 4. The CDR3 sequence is CACDEGDTRSWDTRQMFF. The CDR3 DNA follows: TGTGCCTGTGACGAGGGGGATACGCGCTCCTGGGACACCCGACAGATGTTTTTC.